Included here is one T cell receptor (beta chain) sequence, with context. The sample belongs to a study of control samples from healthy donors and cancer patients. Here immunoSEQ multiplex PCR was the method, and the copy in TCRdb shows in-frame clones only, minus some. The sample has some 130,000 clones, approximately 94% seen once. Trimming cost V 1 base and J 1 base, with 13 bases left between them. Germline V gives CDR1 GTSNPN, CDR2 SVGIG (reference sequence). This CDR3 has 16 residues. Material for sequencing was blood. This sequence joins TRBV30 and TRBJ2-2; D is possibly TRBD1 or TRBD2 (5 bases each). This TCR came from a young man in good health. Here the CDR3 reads CAWSAGAPRNTGELFF. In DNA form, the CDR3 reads TGTGCCTGGAGTGCCGGGGCCCCCAGGAACACCGGGGAGCTGTTTTTT.